The 2 T cell receptor beta chains below come from one sample, sequenced in a study of T cells in Graves' hyperthyroidism and ophthalmopathy. Researchers amplified the TCR beta CDR3 regions from RNA transcripts. When the TCR CDR3 underwent first-round RT-PCR, the HTBI primer set was used. TCRdb re-called the multiplex PCR reads through MiXCR, storing one row per CDR3 protein. The data contain some 580,000 distinct CDR3 sequences, approximately 16% of them seen just once; the ten biggest clones take up approximately 3.5%. Sequenced input: blood. These receptors were obtained from a woman aged 40 to 50 with Graves' ophthalmopathy.

The V gene is TRBV18, the J gene TRBJ1-2; tentatively, D is TRBD1 (5 bases). Per germline, CDR1 KGHSH and CDR2 LQKENI. V was shortened by 3 bases and J by 4 bases, with 12 bases between the two germline ends. The CDR3 totals 14 residues. CDR3 nucleotide sequence: TGTGCCAGCTCACCGGGTCTCCAGGGCTATGGCTACACCTTC. It codes for CASSPGLQGYGYTF.

This clonotype was detected ten times or more. One end of the junction does not line up with germline, which may come from a read error. This chain uses TRBV5-1 with TRBJ2-2; D not resolved. Germline CDR1 SGHRS, CDR2 YFSETQ. The CDR3 extends over 13 amino acids. Here the CDR3 DNA reads TGTGCCAGCAGCTTAGGGAACACCGGGGAGCTGTTTTTT. It yields the protein CASSLGNTGELFF.